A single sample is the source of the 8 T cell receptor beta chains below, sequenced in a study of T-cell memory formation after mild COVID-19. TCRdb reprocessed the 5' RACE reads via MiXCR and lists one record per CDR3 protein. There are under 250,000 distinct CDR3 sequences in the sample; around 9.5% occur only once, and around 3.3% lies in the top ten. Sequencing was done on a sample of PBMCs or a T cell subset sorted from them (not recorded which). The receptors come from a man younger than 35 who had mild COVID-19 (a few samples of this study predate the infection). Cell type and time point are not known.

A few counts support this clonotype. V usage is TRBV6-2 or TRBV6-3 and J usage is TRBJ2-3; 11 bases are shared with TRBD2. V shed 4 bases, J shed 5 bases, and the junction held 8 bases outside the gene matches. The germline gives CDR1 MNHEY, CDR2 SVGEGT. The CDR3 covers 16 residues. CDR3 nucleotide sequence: TGTGCCAGCAGTTCCCCTAGCGGGGGGCGGGAAGATACGCAGTATTTT. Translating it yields CASSSPSGGREDTQYF.

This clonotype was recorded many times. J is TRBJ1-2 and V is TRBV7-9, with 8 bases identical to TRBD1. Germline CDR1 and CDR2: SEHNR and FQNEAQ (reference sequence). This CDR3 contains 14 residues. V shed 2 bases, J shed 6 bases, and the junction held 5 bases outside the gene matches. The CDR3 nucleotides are TGTGCCAGCAGCTTACAGGGGGCGGCTGATGGCTACACCTTC. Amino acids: CASSLQGAADGYTF.

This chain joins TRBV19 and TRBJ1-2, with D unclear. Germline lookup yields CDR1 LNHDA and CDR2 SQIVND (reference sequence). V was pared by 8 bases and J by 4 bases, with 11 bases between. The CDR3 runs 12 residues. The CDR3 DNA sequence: TGTGCCAGTCTAGCCTTCTCCTATGGCTACACCTTC. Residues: CASLAFSYGYTF.

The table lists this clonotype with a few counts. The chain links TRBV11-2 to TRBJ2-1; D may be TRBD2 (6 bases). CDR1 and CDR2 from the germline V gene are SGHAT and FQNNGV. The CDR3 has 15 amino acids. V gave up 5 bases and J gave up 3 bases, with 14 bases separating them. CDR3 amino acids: CASSRISGSYNEQFF. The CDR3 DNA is TGTGCCAGCAGCCGCATTTCCGGGAGCTACAATGAGCAGTTCTTC.

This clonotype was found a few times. The CDR3 nucleotides read TGTGCCAGTAGTGCCAGGGGTCCGAATCAGCCCCAGCATTTT. Translating it yields CASSARGPNQPQHF. V is TRBV19 and J is TRBJ1-5; a weak D match, TRBD1 (6 bases). Germline loops: CDR1 LNHDA, CDR2 SQIVND (reference sequence). The V gene lost 5 bases and the J gene lost 4 bases, with 12 bases spanning the gap. The CDR3 loop spans 14 amino acids.

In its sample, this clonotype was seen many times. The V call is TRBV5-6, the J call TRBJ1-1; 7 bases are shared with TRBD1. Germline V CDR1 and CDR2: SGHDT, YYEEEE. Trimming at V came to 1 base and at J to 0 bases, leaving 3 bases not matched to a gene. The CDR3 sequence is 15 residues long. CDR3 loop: CASSLTGEMNTEAFF. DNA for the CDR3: TGTGCCAGCAGCTTGACAGGGGAGATGAACACTGAAGCTTTCTTT.

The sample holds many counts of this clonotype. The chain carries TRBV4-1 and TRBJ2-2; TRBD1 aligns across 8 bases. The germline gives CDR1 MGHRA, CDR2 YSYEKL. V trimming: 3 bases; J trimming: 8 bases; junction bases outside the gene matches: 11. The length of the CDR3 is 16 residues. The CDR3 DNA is TGCGCCAGCAGCCATCCACGGACAGGGCCTGCGGGGGAGCTGTTTTTT. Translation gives CASSHPRTGPAGELFF.

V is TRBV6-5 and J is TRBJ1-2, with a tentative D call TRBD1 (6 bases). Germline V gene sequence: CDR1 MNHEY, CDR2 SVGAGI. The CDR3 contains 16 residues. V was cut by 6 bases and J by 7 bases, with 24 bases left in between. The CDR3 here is CASSPRGFGLGSGYTF. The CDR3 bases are TGTGCCAGCAGCCCCAGGGGCTTCGGATTGGGTTCTGGCTACACCTTC.